Each of the 27 T cell receptor beta chains below was sequenced from the same sample in a study of T cells in Graves' hyperthyroidism and ophthalmopathy. RNA transcripts were the template for amplifying TCR beta CDR3 regions. TCR CDR3 underwent first-round RT-PCR with the HTBI primer set. MiXCR was run by TCRdb on the multiplex PCR reads, yielding one entry per CDR3 protein. The sample shows roughly 720,000 distinct CDR3 sequences, roughly 17% of them seen only once. Specimen: blood. These receptors all stem from a man between 45 and 60 years old with Graves' hyperthyroidism.

This clonotype was found once. Just one base apart from a much larger clone, this may be a read error. CDR3: CAWTDRGKNTEALF. In DNA, the CDR3 is TGTGCCTGGACAGACAGGGGGAAGAACACTGAAGCTCTCTTT. This chain uses TRBV30 with TRBJ1-1, with 9 bases matching TRBD1. This CDR3 comprises 14 residues. Germline V gives CDR1 GTSNPN, CDR2 SVGIG (reference sequence).

The chain combines TRBV20-1 with TRBJ1-5; a possible D gene is TRBD1 (5 bases). Per the germline V gene, CDR1 is DFQATT and CDR2 is SNEGSKA (reference sequence). CDR3 length: 16 residues. With 0 bases removed from V and 3 bases from J, the gap between germline ends came to 15 bases. DNA of the CDR3: TGCAGTGCTAGAGAGGAGGGGCGTCAGCACAATCAGCCCCAGCATTTT. It translates to CSAREEGRQHNQPQHF.

The rearrangement joins TRBV5-1 to TRBJ2-5; TRBD1 matches at 7 bases. CDR1 is SGHRS and CDR2 is YFSETQ in the germline V gene. Trimming removed 1 base from V and 2 bases from J; junction bases left unmatched: 5. This CDR3 has 15 residues. The CDR3 sequence: CASSLWGTEQETQYF. DNA of the CDR3: TGCGCCAGCAGCTTGTGGGGGACAGAGCAAGAGACCCAGTACTTC. Looking up the rest from reference TRBV5-1 and TRBJ2-5 gives the full variable domain: KAGVTQTPRYLIKTRGQQVTLSCSPISGHRSVSWYQQTPGQGLQFLFEYFSETQRNKGNFPGRFSGRQFSNSRSEMNVSTLELGDSALYLCASSLWGTEQETQYFGPGTRLLVL.

The V call is TRBV6-2 or TRBV6-3, the J call TRBJ1-5, with TRBD1 matching over 8 bases. CDR1 and CDR2 from the germline V gene are MNHEY and SVGEGT. After removal of 8 bases from V and 2 bases from J, the junction contained 2 bases not matched to a gene. CDR3 length: 13 amino acids. CDR3: CASQGAGNQPQHF. Here the CDR3 DNA reads TGTGCCAGCCAGGGGGCAGGCAATCAGCCCCAGCATTTT.

To note about this clonotype: The junction departs from germline at one end; a sequencing error may be responsible. The gene calls are TRBV29-1 and TRBJ2-3; 10 bases map to TRBD2. Germline values: CDR1 SQVTM, CDR2 ANQGSEA. CDR3 length: 11 amino acids. In DNA form, the CDR3 reads TGCAGCGGTGAAGCGGGAGGGCCGCAGTATTTT. Encoded protein: CSGEAGGPQYF.

This clonotype came up many times. The rearrangement joins TRBV11-2 to TRBJ1-6; D unclear. Germline assignment: CDR1 SGHAT and CDR2 FQNNGV. The CDR3 consists of 15 residues. V shed 2 bases and J shed 5 bases, with 10 bases lying between them. CDR3 sequence reads: CASSLSEGHNSPLHF. DNA of the CDR3: TGTGCCAGCAGCTTAAGTGAGGGTCATAATTCACCCCTCCACTTT.

Ten or more counts support this clonotype. The V call is TRBV2, the J call TRBJ1-1; D is unresolved. CDR1 is SNHLY and CDR2 is FYNNEI in the germline V gene. Trimming pared 6 bases from V and 3 bases from J, leaving 5 bases between. The CDR3 totals 11 residues. CDR3 protein: CASSRDTEAFF. The CDR3 region has the DNA TGTGCCAGCAGCCGGGACACTGAAGCTTTCTTT.

This clonotype was picked up many times. V gene TRBV13 combines with J gene TRBJ1-2, with a tentative D call TRBD1 (6 bases). The CDR3 length is 15 residues. V lost 5 bases and J 5 bases, leaving 18 bases between the germline ends. The germline V gene has CDR1 PRHDT and CDR2 FYEKMQ (reference sequence). CDR3 protein: CASSRAGGHRYGYTF. CDR3 coding DNA: TGTGCCAGCAGCCGCGCCGGGGGACACCGTTATGGCTACACCTTC.

The table lists this clonotype with many counts. This chain connects TRBV28 to TRBJ2-6, with TRBD1 matching over 8 bases. The germline V gene has CDR1 MDHEN and CDR2 SYDVKM. The V segment lost 5 bases and the J segment 0 bases; nucleotides outside the gene matches: 12. The CDR3 sequence is 19 residues long. The DNA of the CDR3 is TGTGCCAGCAGTGGTCACTACGGGACAGGAAGCTCTGGGGCCAACGTCCTGACTTTC. Protein: CASSGHYGTGSSGANVLTF.

This clonotype was seen at least ten times. The chain joins TRBV28 to TRBJ2-5; 12 nucleotides agree with TRBD2. J was trimmed by 5 bases and V by 1 base; bases with no gene match: 5. The CDR3 contains 16 residues. Germline CDR1 MDHEN, CDR2 SYDVKM. The CDR3 DNA is TGTGCCAGCAGTTTATCGGGGACTAGCGGGCGGGAGACCCAGTACTTC. Translated, it gives CASSLSGTSGRETQYF.

In its sample, this clonotype was seen many times. J is TRBJ2-1 and V is TRBV11-2, with unresolved D. Trimming removed 4 bases at V and 8 bases at J, with 15 bases between. Germline CDR1 SGHAT, CDR2 FQNNGV. The CDR3 sequence is 14 residues long. The CDR3 loop is CASSSTIPLDEQFF. The CDR3 DNA follows: TGTGCCAGCAGCTCCACCATACCTCTCGATGAGCAGTTCTTC.

There are many counts of this clonotype. This chain links TRBV14 with TRBJ2-1; TRBD2 aligns across 9 bases. J lost 6 bases, V lost 4 bases, and 4 bases had no gene match. Germline-derived CDR1 and CDR2 are SGHDN and FVKESK. This CDR3 spans 14 amino acids. CDR3 DNA sequence: TGTGCCAGCAGCCGCAGACTAGCGGCCAATGAGCAGTTCTTC. Translated, it gives CASSRRLAANEQFF.

This chain joins TRBV6-1 and TRBJ1-5; 10 bases match TRBD1. The CDR3 length is 15 residues. V was clipped by 4 bases and J by 5 bases; unmatched bases: 5. Germline V CDR1 and CDR2: MNHNS, SASEGT. The CDR3 sequence: CASSVYDRGHQPQHF. CDR3 sequence (DNA): TGTGCCAGCAGTGTTTACGACAGGGGGCATCAGCCCCAGCATTTT.

In this sample, this clonotype turned up many times. The J gene is TRBJ1-4, the V gene TRBV30; D is possibly TRBD1 (6 bases). The CDR3 covers 15 residues. Looked up from germline, CDR1 is GTSNPN and CDR2 is SVGIG (reference sequence). With 3 bases removed from V and 8 bases from J, the gap between germline ends came to 19 bases. This CDR3 is CAWRKENREREKLFF. CDR3 coding DNA: TGTGCCTGGAGGAAGGAAAACAGGGAACGGGAAAAACTGTTTTTT.

A single count supports this clonotype. A single base separates this from a much larger clone, so it may be a read error. The V and J genes are TRBV6-1 and TRBJ1-6, with D possibly matching TRBD1 (5 bases). Germline CDR1 reads MNHNS; CDR2 reads SASEGT. CDR3 length: 16 residues. The CDR3 sequence: CASSENTGLYNSPIHF. The DNA of the CDR3 is TGTGCCAGCAGTGAAAATACGGGGCTATATAATTCACCCATCCACTTT.

This clonotype has more than one count but fewer than ten. This chain joins TRBV12-3 or TRBV12-4 and TRBJ1-2, with 8 bases fitting TRBD1. The V and J ends lost 5 bases and 0 bases, in that order; junction bases with no gene match: 11. This CDR3 is 17 amino acids long. CDR3 DNA: TGTGCCAGCAGTCCCCAGGGGGCGTTCGAAGCTAACTATGGCTACACCTTC. This codes for CASSPQGAFEANYGYTF.

This clonotype has more than one count but fewer than ten. The chain combines TRBV7-9 with TRBJ1-2; TRBD1 might be the D (5 bases). This CDR3 spans 14 amino acids. V lost 4 bases and J lost 0, with 9 bases in between. Germline lookup yields CDR1 SEHNR and CDR2 FQNEAQ (reference sequence). The CDR3 region is CASSSRGSNYGYTF. CDR3 DNA sequence: TGTGCCAGCAGCTCCCGGGGGTCTAACTATGGCTACACCTTC.

This clonotype showed up many times. This chain joins TRBV2 and TRBJ2-7, with D hard to call. CDR3 length: 12 amino acids. V shed 10 bases and J shed 3 bases, with 13 bases lying between them. Germline V gene data show CDR1 as SNHLY and CDR2 as FYNNEI. The CDR3 region is CATKDMNYEQYF. The DNA for the CDR3 is TGTGCCACCAAAGACATGAACTACGAGCAGTACTTC.

This clonotype has ten or more counts. One end of the junction fails to match germline, which may point to a read error. The rearrangement joins TRBV2 to TRBJ2-7, with 7 bases fitting TRBD2. This CDR3 contains 11 residues. Germline V CDR1 and CDR2: SNHLY, FYNNEI. CDR3 nucleotide sequence: TGTGCCAGCAGTGAATTGACTAGCAAGCACTTC. As protein: CASSELTSKHF.

This clonotype was detected ten times or more. The chain recombines TRBV30 with TRBJ2-3; D is unresolved. The CDR3 has 16 residues. V lost 0 bases and J 4 bases, leaving 17 bases between the germline ends. Germline lookup yields CDR1 GTSNPN and CDR2 SVGIG (reference sequence). The CDR3 nucleotides read TGTGCCTGGAGTGTTTACTCGTCCCCTCTGGCAGATACGCAGTATTTT. As protein: CAWSVYSSPLADTQYF.

This clonotype appeared many times. The chain links TRBV12-5 to TRBJ1-2, with 8 positions matching TRBD1. Germline CDR1 and CDR2: LGHNT and FRNRAP. CDR3 length equals 17 residues. J lost 1 base, V lost 2 bases, and 9 bases had no gene match. DNA of the CDR3: TGTGCTAGTGGTTTGATCTTCCGGACAGGGTTTAACTATGGCTACACCTTC. Its translation is CASGLIFRTGFNYGYTF.

The chain carries TRBV13 and TRBJ1-1; D call uncertain. Between the trimmed V and J ends, which lost 0 bases and 4 bases, there was a span of 6 bases. The CDR3 runs 13 residues. The germline V gene has CDR1 PRHDT and CDR2 FYEKMQ (reference sequence). In DNA, the CDR3 is TGTGCCAGCAGCTTAGGGGAGGCCACTGAAGCTTTCTTT. Its protein is CASSLGEATEAFF.

This clonotype was counted ten times or more. J is TRBJ2-5 and V is TRBV28; a weak D match, TRBD2 (6 bases). Germline CDR1 MDHEN, CDR2 SYDVKM. CDR3 length equals 16 residues. The V and J ends lost 0 bases and 2 bases respectively, with 13 bases between them. The CDR3 region has the DNA TGTGCCAGCAGTTTATGGGTGGGAGGCGATCAAGAGACCCAGTACTTC. Its protein is CASSLWVGGDQETQYF.

V and J are TRBV24-1 and TRBJ2-4; TRBD2 aligns across 8 bases. V dropped 6 bases and J dropped 0; count of bases not matched to a gene: 0. There are 14 residues in the CDR3. The germline V gene encodes CDR1 KGHDR and CDR2 SFDVKD. CDR3 protein: CATSSGRAKNIQYF. The DNA for the CDR3 is TGTGCCACCAGTAGCGGGAGAGCCAAAAACATTCAGTACTTC.

This clonotype was observed at least ten times. The chain combines TRBV27 with TRBJ2-5, with D possibly matching TRBD1 (5 bases). This CDR3 has 15 amino acids. Germline loops: CDR1 MNHEY, CDR2 SMNVEV (reference sequence). V lost 4 bases, J lost 6 bases, and 18 bases lay in between. The chain's CDR3 is CASSYTGVVGKTQYF. In nucleotides, the CDR3 is TGTGCCAGCAGTTATACAGGAGTTGTGGGAAAGACCCAGTACTTC.

This clonotype was counted only a few times. The V and J genes are TRBV28 and TRBJ1-4, with 8 bases fitting TRBD1. Trimming removed 7 bases from V and 2 bases from J; junction bases left unmatched: 6. CDR1 is MDHEN and CDR2 is SYDVKM in the germline V gene. The CDR3 totals 15 residues. The CDR3: CASNSGGSTNEKLFF. The CDR3 region has the DNA TGTGCCAGCAATTCAGGGGGCTCTACTAATGAAAAACTGTTTTTT. The entire variable domain, with the rest obtained from reference TRBV28 and TRBJ1-4, is as follows: DVKVTQSSRYLVKRTGEKVFLECVQDMDHENMFWYRQDPGLGLRLIYFSYDVKMKEKGDIPEGYSVSREKKERFSLILESASTNQTSMYLCASNSGGSTNEKLFFGSGTQLSVL.

This clonotype was detected many times. The chain joins TRBV7-8 to TRBJ2-7; 13 bases line up with TRBD2. V lost 3 bases and J lost 0; bases outside the gene matches: 8. The CDR3 runs 18 residues. Per germline, CDR1 SGHVS and CDR2 FQNEAQ. The CDR3 nucleotides read TGTGCCAGCAGCTTGCCGACTAGCGGGAGGTCAAGCTCCTACGAGCAGTACTTC. This sequence encodes CASSLPTSGRSSSYEQYF.